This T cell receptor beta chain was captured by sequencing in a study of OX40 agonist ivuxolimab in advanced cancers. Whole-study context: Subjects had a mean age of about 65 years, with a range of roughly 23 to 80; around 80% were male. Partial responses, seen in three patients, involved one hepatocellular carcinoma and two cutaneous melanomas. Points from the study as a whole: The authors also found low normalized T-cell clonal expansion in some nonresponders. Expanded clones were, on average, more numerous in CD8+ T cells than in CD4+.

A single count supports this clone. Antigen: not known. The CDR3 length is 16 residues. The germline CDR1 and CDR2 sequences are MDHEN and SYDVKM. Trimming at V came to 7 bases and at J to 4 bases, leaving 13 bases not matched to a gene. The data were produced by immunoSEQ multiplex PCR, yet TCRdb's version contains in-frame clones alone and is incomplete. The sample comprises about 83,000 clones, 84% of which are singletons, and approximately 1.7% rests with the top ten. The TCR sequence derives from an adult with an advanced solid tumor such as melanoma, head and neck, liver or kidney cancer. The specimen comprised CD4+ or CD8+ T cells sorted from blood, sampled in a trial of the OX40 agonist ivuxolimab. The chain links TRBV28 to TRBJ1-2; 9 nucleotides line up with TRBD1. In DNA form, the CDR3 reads TGTGCCAGCACCTCGTCCGGGACAGGGACCCTCTATGGCTACACCTTC. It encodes CASTSSGTGTLYGYTF.